There are many counts of the clone carrying this T cell receptor beta chain. Its antigen is undetermined. The germline CDR1 and CDR2 sequences are GTSNPN and SVGIG (reference sequence). The CDR3 runs to 12 residues. Trimming shortened V by 4 bases and J by 1 base, and 8 bases separated the two germline ends. Prior to thyroid surgery, none of the patients had received any treatment. Authors' analysis steps: In papillary thyroid cancer, a distant-metastasis classifier was built using CDR3 differences across clinicopathological groups. Using MiXCR, TCRdb reanalyzed the PCR reads. These V and J calls are TCRdb output, not the study's own analysis. The sample shows 35,000 to 45,000 clones, around 10% of them seen only once. These data originate in a study of metastatic and nonmetastatic thyroid tumors. The wider study: Blood and tumor or nodule tissue repertoires from malignant and benign thyroid patients were compared. Study-wide results and limits: In blood and tumor, TCR beta diversity was reportedly significantly higher in malignant thyroid tumors than in benign nodules.

The sequenced material came from blood. The sequence derives from a male donor with papillary thyroid cancer or a benign thyroid nodule (not recorded which). Some clones in this sample may be carry-over from other donors' samples. The V call is TRBV30, the J call TRBJ2-7; tentative D call: TRBD1 (5 bases). CDR3 DNA sequence: TGTGCCTGGAACAAGGGGTCCTACGAGCAGTACTTC. Its translation: CAWNKGSYEQYF.